Below are 5 T cell receptor beta chains sequenced from a single sample in a study of identifying expanded T cells in peripheral blood. The protocol was immunoSEQ multiplex PCR, while the TCRdb copy is restricted to in-frame clones and leaves out a portion. This sample has 100,000 or so clones, with around 89% found just once. The material sequenced was blood. Source of these receptors: a person aged 18 to 75 in good health.

The V gene is TRBV27, the J gene TRBJ1-4; TRBD1 is a possible D gene (5 bases). The germline V gene encodes CDR1 MNHEY and CDR2 SMNVEV (reference sequence). The CDR3 runs to 15 residues. Trimming removed 3 bases from V and 8 bases from J, with 16 bases in between. CDR3 sequence reads: CASSFGVGVGEKLFF. DNA of the CDR3: TGTGCCAGCAGTTTTGGGGTAGGGGTCGGGGAAAAACTGTTTTTT. Full variable domain (rest looked up from reference TRBV27 and TRBJ1-4): EAQVTQNPRYLITVTGKKLTVTCSQNMNHEYMSWYRQDPGLGLRQIYYSMNVEVTDKGDVPEGYKVSRKEKRNFPLILESPSPNQTSLYFCASSFGVGVGEKLFFGSGTQLSVL.

The chain combines TRBV27 with TRBJ2-7; 10 bases align to TRBD1. The CDR3 totals 13 residues. The V gene end was trimmed by 8 bases and the J gene end by 4 bases; junction bases not matched to a gene: 5. Per germline, CDR1 MNHEY and CDR2 SMNVEV (reference sequence). CDR3 amino acids: CASRDRGTYEQYF. DNA for the CDR3: TGTGCCAGCCGGGACAGGGGTACGTACGAGCAGTACTTC.

This clone was recorded once. The chain couples TRBV6-6 to TRBJ2-2; D uncertain. V dropped 8 bases and J dropped 1 base, with 17 bases sitting between them. Per the germline V gene, CDR1 is MNHNY and CDR2 is SVGAGI (reference sequence). The CDR3 runs to 16 residues. The CDR3 bases are TGTGCCAGCTCCTCTGAATCAGGAAGGAACACCGGGGAGCTGTTTTTT. It codes for CASSSESGRNTGELFF.

This chain links TRBV15 with TRBJ2-6, with D uncertain. In germline, CDR1 is LNHNV, CDR2 YYDKDF (reference sequence). The ends were cut back, 1 base at V and 4 bases at J, with 5 bases in the middle. This CDR3 is 14 amino acids long. This CDR3 reads CATSRVTGANVLTF. The DNA for the CDR3 is TGTGCCACCAGCAGAGTTACGGGGGCCAACGTCCTGACTTTC.

This clone came up once. The gene calls are TRBV2 and TRBJ2-7; 8 nucleotides match TRBD1. The CDR3 has 14 residues. Per germline, CDR1 SNHLY and CDR2 FYNNEI. J was trimmed by 3 bases and V by 7 bases; bases with no gene match: 8. CDR3 amino acids: CASIQDRAGYEQYF. The DNA of the CDR3 is TGTGCCAGCATCCAGGACAGGGCGGGCTACGAGCAGTACTTC.